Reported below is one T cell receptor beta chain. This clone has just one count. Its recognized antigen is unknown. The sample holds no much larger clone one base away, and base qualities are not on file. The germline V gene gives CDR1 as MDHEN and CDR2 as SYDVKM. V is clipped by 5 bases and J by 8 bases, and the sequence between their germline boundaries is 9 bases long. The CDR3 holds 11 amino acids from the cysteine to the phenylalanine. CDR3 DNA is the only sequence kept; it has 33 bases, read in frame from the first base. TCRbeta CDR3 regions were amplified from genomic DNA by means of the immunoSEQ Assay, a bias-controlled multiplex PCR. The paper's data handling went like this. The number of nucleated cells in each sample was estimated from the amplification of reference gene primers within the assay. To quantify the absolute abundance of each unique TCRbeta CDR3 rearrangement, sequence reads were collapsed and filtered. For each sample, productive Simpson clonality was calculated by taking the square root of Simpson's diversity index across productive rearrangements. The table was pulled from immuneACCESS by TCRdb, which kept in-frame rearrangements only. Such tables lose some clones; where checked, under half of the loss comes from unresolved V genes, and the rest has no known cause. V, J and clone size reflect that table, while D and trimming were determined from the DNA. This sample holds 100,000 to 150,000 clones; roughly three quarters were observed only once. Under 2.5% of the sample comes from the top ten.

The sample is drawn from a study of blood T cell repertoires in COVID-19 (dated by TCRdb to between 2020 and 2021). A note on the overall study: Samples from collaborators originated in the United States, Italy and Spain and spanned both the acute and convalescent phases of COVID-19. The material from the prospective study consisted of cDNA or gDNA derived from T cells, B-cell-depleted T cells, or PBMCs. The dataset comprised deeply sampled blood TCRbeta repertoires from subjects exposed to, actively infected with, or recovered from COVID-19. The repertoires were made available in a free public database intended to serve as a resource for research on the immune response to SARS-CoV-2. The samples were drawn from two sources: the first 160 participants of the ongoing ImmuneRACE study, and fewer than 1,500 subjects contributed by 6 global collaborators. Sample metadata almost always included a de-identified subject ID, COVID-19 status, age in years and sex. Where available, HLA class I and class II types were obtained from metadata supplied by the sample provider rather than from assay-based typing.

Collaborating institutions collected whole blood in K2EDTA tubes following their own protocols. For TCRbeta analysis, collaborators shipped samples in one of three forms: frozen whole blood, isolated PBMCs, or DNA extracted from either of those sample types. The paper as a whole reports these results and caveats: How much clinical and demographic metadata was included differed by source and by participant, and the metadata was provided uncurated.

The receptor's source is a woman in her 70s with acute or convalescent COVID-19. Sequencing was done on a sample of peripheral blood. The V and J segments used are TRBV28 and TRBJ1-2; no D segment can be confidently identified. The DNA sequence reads TGTGCCAGCAGTAATGTCGGGGGCTACACCTTC. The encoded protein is CASSNVGGYTF.